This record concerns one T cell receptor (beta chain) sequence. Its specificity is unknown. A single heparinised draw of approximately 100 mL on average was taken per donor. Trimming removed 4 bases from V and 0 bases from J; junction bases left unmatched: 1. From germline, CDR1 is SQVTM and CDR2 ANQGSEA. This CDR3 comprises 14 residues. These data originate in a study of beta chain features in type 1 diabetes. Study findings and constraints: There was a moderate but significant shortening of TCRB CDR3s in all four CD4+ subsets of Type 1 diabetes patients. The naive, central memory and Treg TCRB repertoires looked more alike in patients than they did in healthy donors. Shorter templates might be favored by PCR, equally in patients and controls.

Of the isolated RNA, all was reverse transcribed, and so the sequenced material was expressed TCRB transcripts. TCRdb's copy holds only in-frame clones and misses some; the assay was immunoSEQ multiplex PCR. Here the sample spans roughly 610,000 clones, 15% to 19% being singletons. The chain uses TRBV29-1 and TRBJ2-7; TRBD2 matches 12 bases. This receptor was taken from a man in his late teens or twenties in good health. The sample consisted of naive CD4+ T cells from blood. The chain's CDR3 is CSVGTSGASYEQYF. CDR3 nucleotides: TGCAGCGTTGGGACTAGCGGGGCCTCCTACGAGCAGTACTTC.